What follows are 2 T cell receptor beta chains derived from one specimen sequenced in a study of cytomegalovirus exposure and HLA in healthy donors. The PCR ran on 60 Vbeta and 13 Jbeta primers. Libraries were prepared by immunoSEQ multiplex PCR; TCRdb keeps only in-frame clonotypes and omits some of them. The table lists about 150,000 clones, about 88% of them singletons, with just over 2.5% in the top ten. Sequenced input: PBMCs. Source of these receptors: a man aged 25 to 40 in good health and CMV-seropositive.

The chain combines TRBV5-4 with TRBJ1-5; D gene unclear. The CDR3 spans 13 residues. V lost 0 bases and J lost 3, with 4 bases in between. Germline CDR1 and CDR2: SGHNT and YYREEE (reference sequence). The CDR3 region has the DNA TGTGCCAGCAGCTTGGGGCCCAATCAGCCCCAGCATTTT. Protein sequence: CASSLGPNQPQHF.

V and J are TRBV19 and TRBJ2-1; 15 nucleotides line up with TRBD2. The germline CDR1 and CDR2 sequences are LNHDA and SQIVND (reference sequence). V shed 5 bases, J shed 7 bases, and the junction held 12 bases outside the gene matches. The CDR3 has 18 amino acids. This CDR3 reads CASSPSGLAGGPKNEQFF. The CDR3 DNA reads as TGTGCCAGTAGTCCATCCGGACTAGCGGGAGGGCCGAAGAATGAGCAGTTCTTC.